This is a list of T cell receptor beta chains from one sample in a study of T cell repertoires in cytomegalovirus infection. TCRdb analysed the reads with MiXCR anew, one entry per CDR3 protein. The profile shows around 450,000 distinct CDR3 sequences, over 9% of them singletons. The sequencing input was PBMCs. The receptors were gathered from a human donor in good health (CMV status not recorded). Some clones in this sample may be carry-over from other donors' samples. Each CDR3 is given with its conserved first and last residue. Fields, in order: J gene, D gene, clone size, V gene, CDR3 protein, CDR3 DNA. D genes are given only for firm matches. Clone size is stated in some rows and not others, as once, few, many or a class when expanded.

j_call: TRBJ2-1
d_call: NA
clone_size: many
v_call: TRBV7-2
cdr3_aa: CASSLVSGAQFF
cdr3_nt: TGTGCCAGCAGCTTAGTCTCAGGGGCGCAGTTCTTC

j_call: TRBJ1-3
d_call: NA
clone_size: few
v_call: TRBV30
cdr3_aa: CAWSDVGNTIYF
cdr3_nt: TGTGCCTGGAGCGATGTCGGAAACACCATATATTTT

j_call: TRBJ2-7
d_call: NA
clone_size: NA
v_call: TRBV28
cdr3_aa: CASSSGTFFSEQYF
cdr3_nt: TGTGCCAGCAGTTCGGGTACCTTCTTTTCCGAGCAGTACTTC

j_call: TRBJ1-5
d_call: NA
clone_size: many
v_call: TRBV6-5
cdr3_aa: CASNPSGGRGPGQPQHF
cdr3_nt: TGTGCCAGCAACCCCTCTGGGGGCAGGGGTCCCGGCCAGCCCCAGCATTTT

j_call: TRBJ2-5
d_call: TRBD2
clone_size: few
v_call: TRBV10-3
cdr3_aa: CAISTAGGETQYF
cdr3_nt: TGTGCCATCAGTACAGCGGGAGGCGAGACCCAGTACTTC

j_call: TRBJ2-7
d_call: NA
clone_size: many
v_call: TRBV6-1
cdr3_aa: CASCPARGMSYEQYF
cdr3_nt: TGTGCCAGCTGCCCCGCCCGGGGAATGAGCTACGAGCAGTACTTC

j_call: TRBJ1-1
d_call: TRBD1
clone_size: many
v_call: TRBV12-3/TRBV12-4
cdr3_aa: CASLTGTVNTEAFF
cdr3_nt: TGTGCCAGCCTAACGGGGACAGTGAACACTGAAGCTTTCTTT

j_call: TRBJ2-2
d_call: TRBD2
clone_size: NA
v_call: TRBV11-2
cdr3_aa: CASSFTSVRPNTGELFF
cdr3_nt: TGTGCCAGCAGCTTCACTAGCGTCAGACCGAACACCGGGGAGCTGTTTTTT

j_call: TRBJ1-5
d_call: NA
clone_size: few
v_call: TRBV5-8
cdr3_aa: CASSQRDAPSNQPQHF
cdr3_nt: TGTGCCAGCAGCCAACGGGACGCACCTAGCAATCAGCCCCAGCATTTT

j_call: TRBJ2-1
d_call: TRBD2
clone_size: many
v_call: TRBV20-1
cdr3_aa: CSAGAGTSHYNEQFF
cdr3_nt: TGCAGTGCCGGGGCCGGGACTAGTCACTACAATGAGCAGTTCTTC

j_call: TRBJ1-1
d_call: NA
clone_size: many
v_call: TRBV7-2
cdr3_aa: CASSYQLRGDTEAFF
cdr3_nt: TGTGCCAGCAGCTACCAGCTCAGGGGCGACACTGAAGCTTTCTTT

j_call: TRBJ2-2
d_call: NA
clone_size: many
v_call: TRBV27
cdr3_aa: CASTGRAENTGELFF
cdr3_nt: TGTGCCAGCACCGGTCGGGCAGAAAACACCGGGGAGCTGTTTTTT

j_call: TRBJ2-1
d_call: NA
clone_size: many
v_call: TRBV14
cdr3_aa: CASSQDRLRGGEQFF
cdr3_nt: TGTGCCAGCAGCCAAGATAGACTCCGGGGCGGTGAGCAGTTCTTC

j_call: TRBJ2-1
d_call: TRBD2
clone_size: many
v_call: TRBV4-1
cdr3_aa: CASSLPPSGRFGEQFF
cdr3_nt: TGCGCCAGCAGCCTCCCCCCTAGCGGGAGGTTCGGTGAGCAGTTCTTC

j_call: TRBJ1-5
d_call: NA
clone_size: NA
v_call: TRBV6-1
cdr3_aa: CASSETRGGNQPQHF
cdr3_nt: TGTGCCAGCAGTGAGACGCGAGGGGGCAATCAGCCCCAGCATTTT

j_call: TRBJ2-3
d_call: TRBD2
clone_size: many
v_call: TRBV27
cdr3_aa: CASSPSGTSITDTQYF
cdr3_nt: TGTGCCAGCAGTCCGTCCGGGACTAGCATAACAGATACGCAGTATTTT

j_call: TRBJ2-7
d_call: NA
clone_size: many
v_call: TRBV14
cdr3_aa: CASSQVAGRIAYEQYF
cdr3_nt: TGTGCCAGCAGCCAAGTTGCGGGAAGGATCGCCTACGAGCAGTACTTC

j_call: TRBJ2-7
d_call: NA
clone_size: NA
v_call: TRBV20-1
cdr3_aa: CSARLGMGSYEQYF
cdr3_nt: TGCAGTGCTAGGCTTGGCATGGGTTCCTACGAGCAGTACTTC

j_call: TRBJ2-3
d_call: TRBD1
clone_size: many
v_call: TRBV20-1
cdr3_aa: CSARPSSGTGLTYTQYF
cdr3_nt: TGCAGTGCTAGGCCCTCCTCCGGGACAGGGCTCACATATACGCAGTATTTT

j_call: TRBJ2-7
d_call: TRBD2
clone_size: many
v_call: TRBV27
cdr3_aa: CASSPTGGGTYEQYF
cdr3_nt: TGTGCCAGCAGTCCGACGGGCGGGGGAACCTACGAGCAGTACTTC

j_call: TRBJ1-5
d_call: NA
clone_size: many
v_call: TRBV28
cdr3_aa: CASSTQRGNNQPQHF
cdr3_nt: TGTGCCAGCAGTACCCAGCGGGGAAACAATCAGCCCCAGCATTTT

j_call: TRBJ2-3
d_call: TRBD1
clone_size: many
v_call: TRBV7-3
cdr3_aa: CASSLTRGQGKDTQYF
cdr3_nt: TGTGCCAGCAGCTTAACAAGGGGACAGGGCAAAGATACGCAGTATTTT